The clone carrying this T cell receptor (beta chain) occurred many times. No antigen is known for it. Researchers took RNA transcripts and amplified TCR beta CDR3 regions from them. RT-PCR with HTBI primers came first, then second-round multiplex PCR. TCRdb reprocessed the multiplex PCR reads with MiXCR, giving one entry per CDR3 protein. This repertoire shows just over 400,000 distinct CDR3 sequences, more than 20% found once; its top ten account for more than 2.5%. This sample is part of a study of Graves' ophthalmopathy and Graves' hyperthyroidism. The CDR3 runs 17 residues. V lost 4 bases, J lost 1 base, and 19 bases lay in between. Overall study results and limits: A 13-signature model separated ophthalmopathy from stable hyperthyroidism, reaching 87.88% sensitivity and around 81% specificity cross-validated.

Newly diagnosed hyperthyroidism donors, aged 18 to 65, duration under 2 months. Diagnosis was based on clinical symptoms, serum thyroxine, TRAb, thyroid ultrasound and orbital computed tomography. PBMCs were density-gradient isolated from approximately 9.8 ml fresh blood. The rearrangement joins TRBV12-3 or TRBV12-4 to TRBJ2-5; D may be TRBD2 (5 bases). The sample taken for sequencing was peripheral blood. The origin of this receptor is a woman younger than 30 with stable Graves' hyperthyroidism. The CDR3 nucleotides read TGTGCCAGCAGTTCGACTCGGGATAGCCAGACCCAAGAGACCCAGTACTTC. As protein: CASSSTRDSQTQETQYF.